Given below is one T cell receptor beta chain in context. The sample is drawn from a study of blood T cell repertoires in COVID-19. For the study at large: Sample material is recorded as cDNA or gDNA derived from T cells, B-cell-depleted T cells, or PBMCs.

Participants, about 18 to 90 years old, spanned around 26 US areas. Resolution of symptoms, clearance, or two negative PCRs was present in recovered Cohort 3 donors. How the authors handled the data: It was from reference gene primer amplification that nucleated cell counts were estimated. This table comes from immunoSEQ multiplex PCR, and its TCRdb copy is limited to in-frame clones, with some not included. V, J and clone size reflect that table, while D and trimming were determined from the DNA. The sample lists about 220,000 clones, around 89% seen once, with roughly 2.8% in the top ten. The CDR3 is made up of 13 amino acids. CDR1 is MNHEY and CDR2 is SVGAGI in the germline V gene. V lost 6 bases and J lost 4; bases outside the gene matches: 3.

The chain couples TRBV6-5 to TRBJ2-1; TRBD2 aligns across 7 bases. This clonotype was obtained from a woman in her 30s who had recovered from COVID-19. The specimen was PBMCs or T cells enriched from blood (not recorded which). The CDR3 sequence: CASRRTSYNEQFF. DNA of the CDR3: TGTGCCAGCAGACGGACTAGTTACAATGAGCAGTTCTTC.